This entry lists 24 T cell receptor beta chains sequenced from one sample in a study of cytomegalovirus exposure and HLA in healthy donors. Clones were read by immunoSEQ multiplex PCR, and TCRdb kept only the in-frame ones, dropping some. The table has around 220,000 clones, 65% to 85% seen once. The sequenced sample consisted of PBMCs. These receptors came from a young woman in good health and CMV-seropositive.

The gene calls are TRBV30 and TRBJ1-1; 7 bases match TRBD1. After removal of 7 bases from V and 5 bases from J, the junction contained 16 bases not matched to a gene. CDR1 GTSNPN and CDR2 SVGIG come from the germline V gene (reference sequence). The CDR3 is 15 residues long. The CDR3 bases are TGTGCCTTCTACCCTGCCTCAGGGGGGAGGACTGAAGCTTTCTTT. It translates to CAFYPASGGRTEAFF.

The chain is built from TRBV6-5 and TRBJ1-1; tentative D call: TRBD1 (5 bases). There are 14 residues in the CDR3. Between the trimmed V and J ends, which lost 0 bases and 8 bases, there was a span of 13 bases. Germline CDR1 reads MNHEY; CDR2 reads SVGAGI. This chain's CDR3 is CASSYSRQGGEAFF. CDR3 coding DNA: TGTGCCAGCAGTTACTCGAGGCAGGGAGGGGAAGCTTTCTTT.

The rearrangement links TRBV7-6 to TRBJ2-7, with 12 nucleotides matching TRBD2. CDR1 is SGHVS, CDR2 FNYEAQ, per germline. The V and J ends lost 5 bases and 5 bases, in that order; junction bases with no gene match: 10. The CDR3 length is 16 residues. As DNA, the CDR3 is TGTGCCAGCAGCAACCCTAGCGGGAGGGCCATCCACGAGCAGTACTTC. Translated: CASSNPSGRAIHEQYF. Supplemented by reference TRBV7-6 and TRBJ2-7, the full variable domain reads GAGVSQSPRYKVTKRGQDVALRCDPISGHVSLYWYRQALGQGPEFLTYFNYEAQQDKSGLPNDRFSAERPEGSISTLTIQRTEQRDSAMYRCASSNPSGRAIHEQYFGPGTRLTVT.

The chain employs TRBV2 and TRBJ1-4; D is ambiguous. Germline V gene data show CDR1 as SNHLY and CDR2 as FYNNEI. V was pared by 1 base and J by 3 bases, with 3 bases between. The CDR3 extends over 13 amino acids. In DNA form, the CDR3 reads TGTGCCAGCAGTGAAGAGGCTAATGAAAAACTGTTTTTT. Translated: CASSEEANEKLFF.

The chain uses TRBV2 and TRBJ2-2; D ambiguous. Trimming pared 1 base from V and 0 bases from J, leaving 6 bases between. This CDR3 has 15 amino acids. CDR1 is SNHLY and CDR2 is FYNNEI in the germline V gene. As DNA, the CDR3 is TGTGCCAGCAGTGAAGAACACACGAACACCGGGGAGCTGTTTTTT. Translating it yields CASSEEHTNTGELFF.

This clone was seen a handful of times. A read error may produce the germline difference seen at one junction end. This rearrangement joins TRBV20-1 to TRBJ2-7, with D perhaps given as TRBD1 or TRBD2 (5 bases each). CDR1 is DFQATT and CDR2 is SNEGSKA in the germline V gene (reference sequence). The CDR3 spans 11 residues. DNA for the CDR3: TGCAGTGCGTACGGGGACCCTGACCGGCTCTTC. Translated: CSAYGDPDRLF.

The chain links TRBV30 to TRBJ1-2; TRBD1 matches 9 bases. The junction had 10 bases not matched to a gene; V was cut back by 2 bases and J by 3 bases. CDR3 length: 16 amino acids. The germline V gene has CDR1 GTSNPN and CDR2 SVGIG (reference sequence). CDR3 in amino acids: CAWSRDRAHEHYGYTF. In DNA form, the CDR3 reads TGTGCCTGGAGTCGGGACAGGGCCCACGAGCACTATGGCTACACCTTC.

The V and J genes are TRBV5-4 and TRBJ1-1; D possibly corresponds to TRBD1 (5 bases). CDR3 size: 14 residues. Germline assignment: CDR1 SGHNT and CDR2 YYREEE (reference sequence). Trimming pared 4 bases from V and 1 base from J, leaving 11 bases between. Written as DNA, the CDR3 is TGTGCCAGCAGCCGGGGGGACGCGAACACTGAAGCTTTCTTT. This translates into CASSRGDANTEAFF.

This clone was detected once. CDR3 residues: CATRREKLFF. The CDR3, as DNA: TGTGCCACCAGGCGGGAAAAACTGTTTTTT. The gene calls are TRBV2 and TRBJ1-4; D not certain. V gave up 10 bases and J gave up 8 bases, with 8 bases separating them. This CDR3 is built from 10 residues. Per germline, CDR1 SNHLY and CDR2 FYNNEI. The full variable domain, with the rest looked up from reference TRBV2 and TRBJ1-4, is EPEVTQTPSHQVTQMGQEVILRCVPISNHLYFYWYRQILGQKVEFLVSFYNNEISEKSEIFDDQFSVERPDGSNFTLKIRSTKLEDSAMYFCATRREKLFFGSGTQLSVL.

The chain joins TRBV18 to TRBJ2-1; 8 positions match TRBD2. Losses at the gene ends were 3 bases for V and 4 bases for J; bases not matched to a gene: 5. The CDR3 sequence is 15 residues long. Germline CDR1 is KGHSH and CDR2 is LQKENI. The CDR3 DNA follows: TGTGCCAGCTCACCGCGGAGCGGGAGTTACAATGAGCAGTTCTTC. This translates into CASSPRSGSYNEQFF. Combining the CDR3 with reference TRBV18 and TRBJ2-1 gives the whole variable domain NAGVMQNPRHLVRRRGQEARLRCSPMKGHSHVYWYRQLPEEGLKFMVYLQKENIIDESGMPKERFSAEFPKEGPSILRIQQVVRGDSAAYFCASSPRSGSYNEQFFGPGTRLTVL.

The chain employs TRBV5-4 and TRBJ2-7; a possible D gene is TRBD2 (6 bases). Looked up from germline, CDR1 is SGHNT and CDR2 is YYREEE (reference sequence). Trimming cost V 3 bases and J 0 bases, with 7 bases left between them. This CDR3 is built from 13 residues. CDR3 amino acids: CASSSGSSYEQYF. The CDR3, as DNA: TGTGCCAGCAGCTCCGGGAGCTCCTACGAGCAGTACTTC.

This rearrangement joins TRBV30 to TRBJ2-7; 11 nucleotides align to TRBD2. The length of the CDR3 is 14 residues. The J segment lost 0 bases and the V segment lost 4 bases, leaving 2 bases of the junction unmatched. Germline CDR1 GTSNPN, CDR2 SVGIG (reference sequence). The CDR3 DNA reads as TGTGCCTGGACGACTAGCGGGATCTCCTACGAGCAGTACTTC. It is translated as CAWTTSGISYEQYF.

This clone was counted a few times. The rearrangement uses TRBV20-1 and TRBJ1-2; tentatively, D is TRBD1 (6 bases). Germline loops: CDR1 DFQATT, CDR2 SNEGSKA (reference sequence). CDR3 length: 11 amino acids. V dropped 4 bases and J dropped 7 bases, with 10 bases sitting between them. The CDR3 coding sequence is TGCAGTGCTAAGGACAGTTCTGGCTACACCTTC. As protein: CSAKDSSGYTF.

This CDR3 reads CASTLTGAAYEQYF. CDR3 coding DNA: TGTGCCAGCACATTGACAGGGGCCGCCTACGAGCAGTACTTC. The chain links TRBV7-8 to TRBJ2-7, with 8 positions matching TRBD1. Unmatched junction bases numbered 7, after V lost 7 bases and J lost 2 bases. This CDR3 has 14 residues. Germline values: CDR1 SGHVS, CDR2 FQNEAQ.

CDR3 in DNA: TGTGCCTGGAGTCGGGGGACGGCTGGAAACACCATATATTTT. Amino acid sequence: CAWSRGTAGNTIYF. The gene calls are TRBV30 and TRBJ1-3; maybe TRBD1 (5 bases). CDR3 length equals 14 residues. Trimming removed 2 bases at V and 2 bases at J, with 10 bases between. Germline CDR1 reads GTSNPN; CDR2 reads SVGIG (reference sequence).

V is TRBV27 and J is TRBJ1-5; D unclear. This CDR3 has 14 amino acids. V was cut by 6 bases and J by 2 bases, with 11 bases left in between. In germline, CDR1 is MNHEY, CDR2 SMNVEV (reference sequence). The CDR3 loop reads CASSVLTGNQPQHF. In DNA, the CDR3 is TGTGCCAGCAGCGTCTTAACGGGCAATCAGCCCCAGCATTTT.

The rearrangement joins TRBV30 to TRBJ2-1, with TRBD2 matching over 12 bases. CDR3 length equals 15 residues. The ends lost 5 bases at V and 4 bases at J; junction bases unmatched: 6. The germline CDR1 and CDR2 sequences are GTSNPN and SVGIG (reference sequence). CDR3 DNA: TGTGCCTGGGTTCTAGCGGGAGGGGGATACAATGAGCAGTTCTTC. As protein: CAWVLAGGGYNEQFF.

The gene calls are TRBV2 and TRBJ2-3; TRBD1 aligns across 7 bases. V lost 6 bases to trimming and J lost 8 bases; unmatched junction nucleotides: 14. The germline CDR1 and CDR2 sequences are SNHLY and FYNNEI. The CDR3 consists of 15 residues. The CDR3 sequence: CASRGTAQIVGTQYF. CDR3 nucleotides: TGTGCCAGCAGGGGGACAGCCCAAATTGTCGGTACGCAGTATTTT.

The rearrangement uses TRBV27 and TRBJ2-5, with a tentative D call TRBD1 (6 bases). V was trimmed by 10 bases and J by 9 bases, leaving 21 bases between them. Germline loops: CDR1 MNHEY, CDR2 SMNVEV (reference sequence). This CDR3 spans 13 amino acids. The CDR3 nucleotides are TGTGCCACCGTCGGGACATCGGGACGGGCCCAGTACTTC. This codes for CATVGTSGRAQYF.

This chain uses TRBV9 with TRBJ1-2, with D unclear. The CDR3 covers 15 residues. Trimming left V 0 bases short and J 0 bases short, with 9 bases between. Germline V gene lookup returns CDR1 SGDLS and CDR2 YYNGEE. The CDR3 bases are TGTGCCAGCAGCGTAGATGGTATGTCTAACTATGGCTACACCTTC. Translating it yields CASSVDGMSNYGYTF.

V usage is TRBV5-5 and J usage is TRBJ2-7, with D uncertain. The germline gives CDR1 SGHKS, CDR2 YYEKEE (reference sequence). This CDR3 comprises 14 residues. The V and J ends lost 1 base and 2 bases respectively, with 10 bases between them. CDR3 sequence: CASSLSLNPYEQYF. CDR3 DNA sequence: TGTGCCAGCAGCTTGTCCCTGAACCCCTACGAGCAGTACTTC.

This clone has only a few counts. The chain is built from TRBV5-6 and TRBJ1-2; TRBD1 is a possible D gene (6 bases). Trimming took 2 bases from V and 8 from J, leaving 10 bases between them. This CDR3 contains 12 residues. CDR1 SGHDT and CDR2 YYEEEE come from the germline V gene. CDR3 sequence: CASSLQGNGYTF. The CDR3 DNA reads as TGTGCCAGCAGCTTACAGGGTAACGGCTACACCTTC.

This chain uses TRBV4-1 with TRBJ2-7; 7 bases are a match to TRBD1. This CDR3 comprises 15 residues. CDR1 is MGHRA, CDR2 YSYEKL, per germline. Losses at the gene ends were 4 bases for V and 0 bases for J; bases not matched to a gene: 6. Here the CDR3 reads CASSLRDSSSYEQYF. The CDR3 coding sequence is TGCGCCAGCAGCCTCCGGGACAGCAGCTCCTACGAGCAGTACTTC.

On this clone: The same CDR3 also results from other DNA sequences found in this sample. This rearrangement joins TRBV29-1 to TRBJ1-1, with a tentative D call TRBD1 (5 bases). V was trimmed by 6 bases and J by 0 bases, leaving 8 bases between them. The CDR3 contains 12 residues. Germline values: CDR1 SQVTM, CDR2 ANQGSEA. The chain's CDR3 is CSVGGMNTEAFF. CDR3 bases: TGCAGCGTCGGGGGTATGAACACTGAAGCTTTCTTT.